Below are 30 T cell receptor beta chains sequenced from a single sample in a study of blood T cell repertoires in COVID-19. Data came from immunoSEQ multiplex PCR; TCRdb stores just in-frame clones and leaves some out. The table has roughly 98,000 clones, 85% to 95% seen once. Material: peripheral blood. Receptors originate from a woman aged 55-69 years with active COVID-19.

V gene TRBV7-8 combines with J gene TRBJ2-1; TRBD1 agrees at 10 bases. CDR1 and CDR2 from the germline V gene are SGHVS and FQNEAQ. J lost 10 bases, V lost 1 base, and 4 bases had no gene match. This CDR3 has 14 amino acids. The CDR3 DNA reads TGTGCCAGCAGCTTAGGGGGACAGGGGCCCGAGCAGTTCTTC. This translates into CASSLGGQGPEQFF.

This clone was detected once. This chain links TRBV3-1 (or the pseudogene TRBV3-2) with TRBJ1-2, with D possibly being TRBD1 (5 bases). The CDR3 extends over 13 amino acids. Deletions cut 5 bases from V and 9 bases from J, with 16 bases between. The V gene's germline CDR1 is LGHDT and CDR2 YNNKEL (reference sequence). The CDR3 spells CASSSRDSSSYTF. The CDR3 nucleotides are TGTGCCAGCAGCTCCCGGGACTCGTCTAGCTACACCTTC.

The V and J genes are TRBV5-6 and TRBJ1-4; no reliable D call. The CDR3 contains 15 residues. V was pared by 1 base and J by 0 bases, with 7 bases between. Per germline, CDR1 SGHDT and CDR2 YYEEEE. DNA of the CDR3: TGTGCCAGCAGCTTGTGGGCAGCAACTAATGAAAAACTGTTTTTT. As protein: CASSLWAATNEKLFF.

The genes are TRBV2 and TRBJ1-3; 8 nucleotides align to TRBD1. V gave up 5 bases and J gave up 0 bases; unmatched junction bases: 12. Germline V gene lookup returns CDR1 SNHLY and CDR2 FYNNEI. The CDR3 sequence is 18 residues long. For the CDR3, the DNA is TGTGCCAGCAGTAGCTCACGGACAGGGACCTCCTCTGGAAACACCATATATTTT. This translates into CASSSSRTGTSSGNTIYF.

The V gene is TRBV19, the J gene TRBJ1-3; D is unclear. CDR3 length: 14 residues. V dropped 0 bases and J dropped 1 base, with 4 bases sitting between them. Germline V CDR1 and CDR2: LNHDA, SQIVND (reference sequence). For the CDR3, the DNA is TGTGCCAGTAGTATAGACGAGTCTGGAAACACCATATATTTT. Its translation is CASSIDESGNTIYF. The whole variable domain, remainder taken from reference TRBV19 and TRBJ1-3, is DGGITQSPKYLFRKEGQNVTLSCEQNLNHDAMYWYRQDPGQGLRLIYYSQIVNDFQKGDIAEGYSVSREKKESFPLTVTSAQKNPTAFYLCASSIDESGNTIYFGEGSWLTVV.

CDR3 sequence: CASSQEAQSTDTQYF. CDR3 nucleotides: TGTGCCAGCAGCCAAGAGGCCCAGAGCACAGATACGCAGTATTTT. J is TRBJ2-3 and V is TRBV14; D is uncertain. The V end was cut by 0 bases, the J end by 0 bases, with 7 bases between. The CDR3 length is 15 residues. Germline loops: CDR1 SGHDN, CDR2 FVKESK.

The chain recombines TRBV19 with TRBJ2-7; tentative D call: TRBD2 (6 bases). The CDR3 consists of 14 residues. Germline V gives CDR1 LNHDA, CDR2 SQIVND (reference sequence). The V and J ends lost 6 bases and 2 bases respectively, with 14 bases between them. The DNA for the CDR3 is TGTGCCAGTAGCGACGGGGGTACCGCCTACGAGCAGTACTTC. Translating gives CASSDGGTAYEQYF.

This chain joins TRBV7-9 and TRBJ2-1; TRBD2 might be the D (5 bases). CDR1 and CDR2 (germline): SEHNR, FQNEAQ (reference sequence). Trimming left V 5 bases short and J 9 bases short, with 17 bases between. The CDR3 runs to 14 residues. The CDR3 coding sequence is TGTGCCAGCAGCCTACGACTCGGGGTCCTTGAGCAGTTCTTC. Residues: CASSLRLGVLEQFF.

The gene calls are TRBV12-5 and TRBJ1-1; no firm D call. V shed 1 base and J shed 0 bases, with 9 bases lying between them. The CDR3 is made up of 15 amino acids. The germline CDR1 and CDR2 sequences are LGHNT and FRNRAP. The chain's CDR3 is CASGLGIGVNTEAFF. In DNA form, the CDR3 reads TGTGCTAGTGGTTTGGGGATTGGAGTGAACACTGAAGCTTTCTTT.

This clone was counted between two and nine times. The chain recombines TRBV27 with TRBJ1-1; a weak D match, TRBD1 (5 bases). Germline CDR1 reads MNHEY; CDR2 reads SMNVEV (reference sequence). V lost 2 bases and J 4 bases, leaving 8 bases between the germline ends. CDR3 length: 13 amino acids. The CDR3 region is CASSLTTGTEAFF. Here the CDR3 DNA reads TGTGCCAGCAGTTTAACCACAGGCACTGAAGCTTTCTTT.

CDR3 protein: CAISESGQPKPQHF. The CDR3 DNA reads TGTGCCATCAGTGAGTCAGGACAGCCCAAACCCCAGCATTTT. The genes are TRBV10-3 and TRBJ1-5, with TRBD1 as a possible D gene (6 bases). The CDR3 runs to 14 residues. Trimming took 0 bases from V and 10 from J, leaving 13 bases between them. CDR1 ENHRY and CDR2 SYGVKD come from the germline V gene.

The V call is TRBV5-1, the J call TRBJ2-5; 10 bases are shared with TRBD2. This CDR3 contains 14 residues. Unmatched junction bases numbered 4, after V lost 4 bases and J lost 4 bases. Germline CDR1 is SGHRS and CDR2 is YFSETQ. For the CDR3, the DNA is TGCGCCAGCAGCACGGCTAGCGGGAGAGAGACCCAGTACTTC. This gives the protein CASSTASGRETQYF. The entire variable domain, with the rest obtained from reference TRBV5-1 and TRBJ2-5, is as follows: KAGVTQTPRYLIKTRGQQVTLSCSPISGHRSVSWYQQTPGQGLQFLFEYFSETQRNKGNFPGRFSGRQFSNSRSEMNVSTLELGDSALYLCASSTASGRETQYFGPGTRLLVL.

The V gene is TRBV5-1, the J gene TRBJ2-7, with D perhaps matching TRBD1 (6 bases). CDR3 length equals 15 residues. Germline loops: CDR1 SGHRS, CDR2 YFSETQ. Trimming removed 4 bases at V and 2 bases at J, with 16 bases between. The DNA for the CDR3 is TGCGCCAGCAGCCCGGGGACAAAAAAAACCTACGAGCAGTACTTC. It yields the protein CASSPGTKKTYEQYF.

The chain employs TRBV7-8 and TRBJ2-2, with 8 positions matching TRBD2. The CDR3 consists of 16 residues. The junction had 7 bases not matched to a gene; V was cut back by 2 bases and J by 5 bases. The germline V gene has CDR1 SGHVS and CDR2 FQNEAQ. CDR3 region: CASSLSSGRGTGELFF. The CDR3 DNA sequence: TGTGCCAGCAGCTTAAGCAGCGGGAGAGGGACCGGGGAGCTGTTTTTT.

This rearrangement joins TRBV10-3 to TRBJ2-1; D may be TRBD2 (5 bases). V lost 4 bases and J lost 6, with 13 bases in between. The CDR3 is 14 amino acids. CDR1 ENHRY and CDR2 SYGVKD come from the germline V gene. CDR3 in DNA: TGTGCCATCAGTGGCGGCGGGCAATCCAATGAGCAGTTCTTC. This codes for CAISGGGQSNEQFF.

Comment on this clone: The identical CDR3 is also encoded by other nucleotide sequences in the sample. The V and J genes are TRBV15 and TRBJ1-6, with D tentatively TRBD1 (5 bases). The CDR3 consists of 14 residues. Trimming pared 6 bases from V and 6 bases from J, leaving 12 bases between. Germline CDR1 and CDR2: LNHNV and YYDKDF (reference sequence). The CDR3 sequence is CATSPRRGNSPLHF. The CDR3 bases are TGTGCCACCAGTCCCCGTAGGGGTAATTCACCCCTCCACTTT. Filled out from reference TRBV15 and TRBJ1-6, the complete variable domain reads DAMVIQNPRYQVTQFGKPVTLSCSQTLNHNVMYWYQQKSSQAPKLLFHYYDKDFNNEADTPDNFQSRRPNTSFCFLDIRSPGLGDTAMYLCATSPRRGNSPLHFGNGTRLTVT.

CDR3 sequence reads: CASSLARGASGKIEQYF. The CDR3 nucleotides are TGCGCCAGCAGCTTGGCCAGGGGGGCTAGCGGGAAGATCGAGCAGTACTTC. The chain uses TRBV5-1 and TRBJ2-7, with 9 bases matching TRBD2. Germline V gives CDR1 SGHRS, CDR2 YFSETQ. The CDR3 spans 17 residues. V lost 0 bases to trimming and J lost 6 bases; unmatched junction nucleotides: 13.

The rearrangement uses TRBV6-6 and TRBJ1-1; D unclear. Trimming left V 2 bases short and J 4 bases short, with 8 bases between. This CDR3 spans 13 amino acids. CDR1 and CDR2 from the germline V gene are MNHNY and SVGAGI (reference sequence). CDR3 bases: TGTGCCAGCAGTTACCCGCCCGGCACTGAAGCTTTCTTT. Its translation: CASSYPPGTEAFF.

The chain carries TRBV27 and TRBJ1-1, with 7 bases matching TRBD1. Germline CDR1 reads MNHEY; CDR2 reads SMNVEV (reference sequence). The CDR3 has 13 residues. V was pared by 5 bases and J by 1 base, with 1 base of the junction left unmatched. CDR3 loop: CASSGQENTEAFF. CDR3 coding DNA: TGTGCCAGCAGTGGACAGGAGAACACTGAAGCTTTCTTT.

The gene calls are TRBV5-1 and TRBJ2-7, with TRBD1 matching 7 bases. From germline, CDR1 is SGHRS and CDR2 YFSETQ. The CDR3 loop spans 15 amino acids. J lost 3 bases, V lost 3 bases, and 9 bases had no gene match. The CDR3 DNA is TGCGCCAGCAGCTACAGGACAGGTCTCAACTACGAGCAGTACTTC. It yields the protein CASSYRTGLNYEQYF.

With regard to this clone: The same CDR3 is also encoded by other DNA sequences in this sample. This chain connects TRBV18 to TRBJ1-6; 7 bases agree with TRBD1. CDR3 length: 15 residues. The germline V gene has CDR1 KGHSH and CDR2 LQKENI. V shed 3 bases, J shed 10 bases, and the junction held 9 bases outside the gene matches. The CDR3 is CASSPPGQVDSPLHF. Here the CDR3 DNA reads TGTGCCAGCTCACCTCCCGGACAGGTCGACTCACCCCTCCACTTT.

This chain joins TRBV7-9 and TRBJ1-1; possibly TRBD1 for D (6 bases). Germline V gene lookup returns CDR1 SEHNR and CDR2 FQNEAQ (reference sequence). V lost 2 bases and J lost 1, with 8 bases in between. This CDR3 is 14 amino acids long. The CDR3 DNA reads as TGTGCCAGCAGCTTACAGGGGCAGAACACTGAAGCTTTCTTT. It codes for CASSLQGQNTEAFF. Looking up the rest from reference TRBV7-9 and TRBJ1-1 gives the full variable domain: DTGVSQNPRHKITKRGQNVTFRCDPISEHNRLYWYRQTLGQGPEFLTYFQNEAQLEKSRLLSDRFSAERPKGSFSTLEIQRTEQGDSAMYLCASSLQGQNTEAFFGQGTRLTVV.

The CDR3: CASSLSPTGVGTDTQYF. CDR3 DNA: TGTGCCAGCAGCTTAAGCCCGACAGGGGTAGGCACAGATACGCAGTATTTT. The chain recombines TRBV7-3 with TRBJ2-3, with 8 positions matching TRBD1. The CDR3 runs to 17 residues. The germline gives CDR1 SGHTA, CDR2 FQGTGA. The V and J ends lost 1 base and 1 base, in that order; junction bases with no gene match: 7.

The rearrangement links TRBV7-2 to TRBJ1-6; no definite D call. The CDR3 totals 14 residues. Germline CDR1 and CDR2: SGHTA and FQGNSA. Trimming removed 1 base from V and 9 bases from J, with 10 bases in between. CDR3 sequence: CASSLEITSSPLHF. The CDR3 nucleotides read TGTGCCAGCAGCTTAGAGATCACTAGTTCACCCCTCCACTTT. The complete variable domain, with remaining parts taken from reference TRBV7-2 and TRBJ1-6, reads GAGVSQSPSNKVTEKGKDVELRCDPISGHTALYWYRQSLGQGLEFLIYFQGNSAPDKSGLPSDRFSAERTGGSVSTLTIQRTQQEDSAVYLCASSLEITSSPLHFGNGTRLTVT.

This clone has just a few counts. This chain uses TRBV10-3 with TRBJ1-1, with D hard to call. The CDR3 is 15 residues long. V dropped 0 bases and J dropped 0 bases, with 8 bases sitting between them. Germline lookup yields CDR1 ENHRY and CDR2 SYGVKD. CDR3 nucleotides: TGTGCCATCAGTGAGTCGGAGTTAATGAACACTGAAGCTTTCTTT. Protein: CAISESELMNTEAFF.

The chain uses TRBV3-1 (or the pseudogene TRBV3-2) and TRBJ1-6; 7 bases fit TRBD1. CDR1 is LGHDT, CDR2 YNNKEL, per germline (reference sequence). The CDR3 contains 16 residues. The ends lost 4 bases at V and 6 bases at J; junction bases unmatched: 9. In DNA, the CDR3 is TGTGCCAGCAGCCCCCGGGGTGGGGACAGTAATTCACCCCTCCACTTT. Its protein is CASSPRGGDSNSPLHF.

The rearrangement uses TRBV7-2 and TRBJ1-5; 7 bases align to TRBD1. Losses at the gene ends were 5 bases for V and 4 bases for J; bases not matched to a gene: 11. CDR1 is SGHTA and CDR2 is FQGNSA in the germline V gene. The CDR3 runs 16 residues. The CDR3 DNA follows: TGTGCCAGCAGCCGTGACCGGGACAGAGGGAATCAGCCCCAGCATTTT. Translation gives CASSRDRDRGNQPQHF.

A single count supports this clone. The chain couples TRBV9 to TRBJ1-1; D ambiguous. CDR3 length: 13 residues. Trimming left V 3 bases short and J 1 base short, with 7 bases between. Germline CDR1 reads SGDLS; CDR2 reads YYNGEE. Written as DNA, the CDR3 is TGTGCCAGCAGCGCTGAGTGGAACACTGAAGCTTTCTTT. This translates into CASSAEWNTEAFF. The entire variable domain, with the rest obtained from reference TRBV9 and TRBJ1-1, is as follows: DSGVTQTPKHLITATGQRVTLRCSPRSGDLSVYWYQQSLDQGLQFLIQYYNGEERAKGNILERFSAQQFPDLHSELNLSSLELGDSALYFCASSAEWNTEAFFGQGTRLTVV.

The chain combines TRBV18 with TRBJ2-3, with 7 nucleotides matching TRBD2. The germline V gene has CDR1 KGHSH and CDR2 LQKENI. The V gene end was trimmed by 5 bases and the J gene end by 1 base; junction bases not matched to a gene: 3. The CDR3 consists of 14 residues. CDR3 amino acids: CASSYSGGTDTQYF. The DNA of the CDR3 is TGTGCCAGCTCATACAGCGGGGGCACAGATACGCAGTATTTT.

This clone came up once. This chain links TRBV19 with TRBJ1-3; 8 bases fit TRBD1. Germline assignment: CDR1 LNHDA and CDR2 SQIVND (reference sequence). The V gene end was trimmed by 11 bases and the J gene end by 0 bases; junction bases not matched to a gene: 6. The CDR3 consists of 14 residues. The CDR3 loop is CACRDRLSGNTIYF. CDR3 nucleotides: TGTGCCTGCCGGGACAGGCTCTCTGGAAACACCATATATTTT.